The entry that follows covers one TCR beta chain sequence. What this receptor recognizes is not known. Within one base of it there is no much larger clone, and no base qualities were kept. The CDR3 regions of human TCRbeta chains were analyzed by immunosequencing. Per the original workflow: Repertoire TCRs were checked for matches against a reference library of SARS-CoV-2-specific TCRs that had been generated using the MIRA antigen-specificity platform. Breadth meant the fraction of unique TCRs that were SARS-CoV-2-associated, whereas depth meant the fraction of total T cells that were SARS-CoV-2-associated. Using the MIRA data, each spike-specific TCR was mapped to the spike region that the TCR reacts to and placed in a CD4 or CD8 class. Log10-transformed breadth and depth values were compared by one-way ANOVA with Sidak's multiple comparisons tests. Imported from immuneACCESS, the table was reduced by TCRdb to in-frame sequences with V and J called. These copies leave out some clones; in studies compared against another copy, an unresolved V gene accounts for under half, and the cause of the remainder is not known. That table furnishes V, J and clone size, whereas the DNA furnished D and trimming. In this sample the table shows about 120,000 clones, about nine tenths of which occur a single time. About 7% of the sample lies in the top ten.

This specimen comes from a study of T cell responses to AZD1222 COVID-19 vaccine (dated by TCRdb to the early 2020s). Looking at the study overall: AZD1222 recipients given second doses at about 4 weeks or at about 12 weeks were pooled, since spike-specific TCR depth and breadth were not found to differ between the two schedules. TCR sequencing covered 230 or so trial participants: some 210 given two doses of AZD1222 and 26 given two doses of MenACWY control vaccine. Trial participants were enrolled by age into 18-55, 56-69 and 70-plus year subgroups, with 148, 28 and 57 TCR-sequenced participants respectively.

Paper-wide results and their limitations: Participants were mostly white British, with more females than males. The authors suggested clonal diversity may have been underestimated. Because no day 14 peak-response samples were available, repertoires were characterized only after the peak T cell response. Nearly half of unique spike-specific TCRs reportedly recognized epitopes outside regions mutated in the B.1.351 and B.1.1.7 variants. Conclusions about previously exposed vaccinees are limited because only a handful of AZD1222 recipients were SARS-CoV-2 seropositive at baseline. The 56-69-year group was small, and its depth increase did not reach significance, likely because of low power. CD4 TCRs associated with the vaccine covered the entire spike protein, and the dominant responses were in regions 160-218 and 743-854. A significant rise in spike-specific TCR breadth and depth was observed after two AZD1222 doses relative to day 0 and relative to MenACWY recipients.

In light of the paper, this sample's time point label describes: baseline before first vaccination. The vaccinee samples were drawn from two UK trials, COV001 and COV002, one of which was a single-blind randomized controlled phase 2/3 trial testing AZD1222 (ChAdOx1 nCoV-19) in healthy adults. For TCRbeta chain sequencing, PBMC samples from trial participants were taken at day 0 and at day 28 after the second dose. CDR1 and CDR2, looked up from the germline V gene, are SGHTS and YDEGEE. From its cysteine to its phenylalanine, the CDR3 spans 18 amino acids. Only CDR3 DNA is held: 54 bases, read in frame from base 1. The junction shows trimming of 0 bases on V and 2 bases on J, plus 18 bases between the germline ends.

The rearranged chain carries TRBV5-8 and TRBJ1-5; the D gene remains uncertain. The TCR sequence derives from an adult in good health. Specimen: peripheral blood, collected on day 0 of AZD1222 vaccination. The CDR3 protein sequence reads: CASSLARDEGFGNQPQHF. The DNA is as follows: TGTGCCAGCAGCTTGGCTCGGGATGAGGGATTTGGCAATCAGCCCCAGCATTTT.